This T cell receptor beta chain was recorded in a study of OX40 agonist ivuxolimab in advanced cancers. Overall study results and limits: Researchers did not determine the expanded peripheral T cells' antigen specificity.

Comments on this clone: Its antigen is unidentified.

The V end was cut by 0 bases, the J end by 6 bases, with 14 bases between. The CDR3 runs 16 residues. Germline V CDR1 and CDR2: MGHRA, YSYEKL. This table comes from immunoSEQ multiplex PCR, and its TCRdb copy is limited to in-frame clones, with some not included. The sample holds under 100,000 clones, 85% to 95% seen once. The chain uses TRBV4-1 and TRBJ2-2, with D hard to call. This TCR came from an adult with an advanced solid tumor such as melanoma, head and neck, liver or kidney cancer. The starting material was CD4+ or CD8+ T cells sorted from blood, obtained in a trial of the OX40 agonist ivuxolimab. The CDR3 DNA is TGCGCCAGCAGCCAAGATTGGGCTAGAAGGTCCGGGGAGCTGTTTTTT. Translated: CASSQDWARRSGELFF.